The source of this T cell receptor beta chain is a study of regulatory T cells in long-lasting Graves disease. This sample's time point: persistent/refractory GD, antithyroid drugs over 5 years with positive TRAb. From RNA extracted from PBMCs, the TCR library was made. EDTA tubes collected nine milliliters of peripheral blood. Investigators prepared the TCR beta libraries by applying iRepertoire HTBI primers and Arm-PCR of CDR3 regions. TCRdb reanalysed the multiplex PCR reads using MiXCR and keeps one entry per CDR3 protein. The sample lists about 430,000 distinct CDR3 sequences, roughly a fifth seen once, with roughly an eighth in the top ten. This clonotype occurred a few times. Here the sequenced sample was peripheral blood mononuclear cells (PBMCs), taken when the disease was refractory, from a patient treated with antithyroid drugs. The clonotype originates from a female donor with Graves disease.

CDR3 coding DNA: TGTGCCAGTAGTACTTCGACAGCAACTAATGAAAAACTGTTTTTT. Amino acids: CASSTSTATNEKLFF. The chain joins TRBV19 to TRBJ1-4, with a possible D match to TRBD1 (5 bases). Trimming removed 4 bases at V and 0 bases at J, with 9 bases between. Germline CDR1 is LNHDA and CDR2 is SQIVND (reference sequence). CDR3 length equals 15 residues.